This TCR beta chain is from a study of shared clonotypes between healthy human individuals. A deep-level run was used for the assay. Some clones are missing from TCRdb's copy, which holds only in-frame ones; the method was immunoSEQ multiplex PCR. The data show roughly 680,000 clones, approximately 72% seen once. V was clipped by 8 bases and J by 0 bases; unmatched bases: 18. From germline, CDR1 is KGHSH and CDR2 LQKENI. The CDR3 is made up of 18 amino acids. A CD45RA+ naive subset and a CD45RA-negative memory subset were split from CD4+ cells. On this clone: Its antigen is currently unknown.

Study-wide findings and caveats: Naive CD4 clonotypes overlapped across a handful of donors at roughly 5%. Represented diversity (both genetic and exposure-history) was limited by the small number of donors.

V and J are TRBV18 and TRBJ1-2; 7 bases align to TRBD1. This TCR came from a woman in her thirties in good health. Sequenced: memory CD4+ T cells sorted from blood. Documented subset: CD45RA-negative fraction. The CDR3 loop is CASTLTVPGTDPNYGYTF. CDR3 nucleotides: TGTGCCAGCACCCTCACCGTTCCCGGGACAGACCCTAACTATGGCTACACCTTC.